Detailed here is one T cell receptor (beta chain). Its antigen is undetermined. It was 10 ml of fresh peripheral blood that supplied the PBMCs. These data originate in a study of T cells in Graves' hyperthyroidism and ophthalmopathy. Study findings and constraints: Blood also held most thyroid clonotypes expanded beyond 0.001.

The V and J ends lost 5 bases and 4 bases, in that order; junction bases with no gene match: 6. CDR1 is DFQATT and CDR2 is SNEGSKA in the germline V gene (reference sequence). CDR3 length equals 13 residues. Authors of the study amplified TCR beta CDR3 regions from RNA transcripts. Researchers ran a first-round RT-PCR on the TCR CDR3 using the HTBI primer set. TCRdb analysed the multiplex PCR reads with MiXCR anew, one entry per CDR3 protein. The repertoire consists of roughly 520,000 distinct CDR3 sequences, with approximately 25% occurring once and the leading ten covering roughly 10%. Sequencing was done on a sample of blood. The sequence was collected from a woman aged 25-40 years with Graves' ophthalmopathy. The genes are TRBV20-1 and TRBJ2-7; 9 positions agree with TRBD2. The CDR3 nucleotides are TGCAGTGCTGGAGGGGCGGGAGGGTACGAGCAGTACTTC. This translates into CSAGGAGGYEQYF.